This T cell receptor beta chain was profiled in a study of beta chain features in type 1 diabetes. Expressed TCRB transcripts were sequenced because the isolated RNA had all been reverse transcribed beforehand. Libraries were prepared by immunoSEQ multiplex PCR; TCRdb keeps only in-frame clonotypes and omits some of them. The sample holds a few hundred thousand clones, roughly 14% seen once. Trimming cost V 9 bases and J 3 bases, with 15 bases left between them. Looked up from germline, CDR1 is MNHNS and CDR2 is SASEGT. CDR3 length: 13 residues. Regarding this clone: The antigen is not known.

The study, taken as a whole, reports: PCR might show a preference for shorter templates, equally across patients and controls. A moderate, significant TCRB CDR3 shortening appeared in type 1 diabetes across four CD4+ subsets.

The sequencing input was naive CD4+ T cells from blood. The source of this sequence is a young woman with type 1 diabetes. The chain employs TRBV6-1 and TRBJ2-7, with D possibly matching TRBD1 (6 bases). The CDR3 reads CARIQGIHYEQYV. In DNA form, the CDR3 reads TGTGCCAGAATCCAGGGGATCCACTACGAGCAGTACGTC.